This entry is about one TCR beta chain. The data were produced by immunoSEQ multiplex PCR, yet TCRdb's version contains in-frame clones alone and is incomplete. The profile shows under 400,000 clones, roughly 88% of them singletons. The data originate from a study of blood T cell repertoires in COVID-19. Overall study context: The samples span acute and convalescent COVID-19 from the United States, Italy and Spain. PBMCs, B-cell-depleted T cells, or T cells were the source of the cDNA or gDNA that made up the material.

This CDR3 region has 12 residues. V dropped 5 bases and J dropped 5 bases, with 7 bases sitting between them. CDR1 is MNHEY, CDR2 SVGAGI, per germline. This clonotype originated in a woman between 25 and 40 years old with COVID-19, enrolled during active disease. Sequenced sample: peripheral blood. V gene TRBV6-5 combines with J gene TRBJ1-5, with no clear D. The CDR3 loop reads CASSPTYQPQHF. CDR3 sequence (DNA): TGTGCCAGCAGTCCGACTTATCAGCCCCAGCATTTT.